A single T cell receptor beta chain is shown here with its context. Its target antigen remains unknown. No qualities accompany the bases; no much larger clone lies one base away. TCRbeta CDR3 regions were amplified from genomic DNA using the immunoSEQ Assay, a bias-controlled multiplex PCR. In the original analysis: The number of nucleated cells in each sample was estimated by amplification of reference gene primers within the assay. Sequence reads were collapsed and filtered to measure the absolute abundance of every unique TCRbeta CDR3 rearrangement. For each sample, productive Simpson clonality was calculated as the square root of Simpson's diversity index across productive rearrangements. TCRdb took this table from immuneACCESS and kept in-frame rearrangements with V and J called. Such tables lack part of the clones; where checked against another copy, unresolved V genes explain under half of the gap, and the rest is unexplained. V and J calls and clone size come straight from that table; D and trimming were deduced from the DNA. The sample contains around 140,000 clones, 87% of them found a single time. Of the sample, roughly 10% falls within the top ten clones.

This sample was included in a study of blood T cell repertoires in COVID-19 (dated by TCRdb to 2019 to 2021). Describing the broader study: Samples from collaborators originated in the United States, Italy and Spain and spanned both the acute and convalescent phases of COVID-19. The material from the prospective study consisted of cDNA or gDNA derived from T cells, B-cell-depleted T cells, or PBMCs. Subjects who had been exposed to COVID-19, were actively infected with it, or had recovered from it provided the deeply sampled blood TCRbeta repertoires that made up the dataset. The repertoires were released in a freely available public database intended as a resource for research on the immune response to SARS-CoV-2. The samples were drawn from two sources: the first 160 participants of the ongoing ImmuneRACE study, and 1,000 to 1,500 subjects contributed by 6 global collaborators. Nearly every sample came with metadata listing a de-identified subject ID, COVID-19 status, age in years and sex. Where HLA class I and class II types were available, the types were taken from metadata supplied by the sample provider, not from assay-based typing.

In the prospective study, participants were about 18 to 100 years old, resided in about two dozen geographic areas of the United States, and were enrolled through a virtual design. Cohort assignment in the prospective study relied on participant-reported clinical history from a screening survey and a study questionnaire. Recovered participants in ImmuneRACE Cohort 3 were defined by two consecutive negative NP/OP PCR tests, clearance by a healthcare professional, or resolution of symptoms. In the prospective study, whole blood, serum and a nasopharyngeal or oropharyngeal swab were collected from each participant by mobile phlebotomists. Additional blood draws and questionnaires over an approximately two-month period could optionally be provided by prospective study participants. Prospective study blood samples were shipped either frozen or at room temperature before DNA extraction. General study outcomes and caveats: Clinical and demographic metadata were provided uncurated, with the amount varying by source and participant.

Taken from the germline V gene, the CDR1 and CDR2 loops are MDHEN and SYDVKM. Trimming accounts for 4 bases at V and 3 bases at J, while the number of junction bases matched to no gene is 6. From cysteine to phenylalanine, the CDR3 is 15 amino acids long. The read is trimmed to its CDR3 DNA, 45 bases read in frame from base 1. The chain is assembled from TRBV28 and TRBJ2-7; 10 of the junction bases match TRBD1. This TCR came from a man aged 55 to 70 who had recovered from COVID-19. Sequencing was done on a sample of PBMCs or T cells enriched from blood (not recorded which). The sequenced DNA is TGTGCCAGCAGTTCACCGACAGGGGGCAACTACGAGCAGTACTTC. Translated, this is CASSSPTGGNYEQYF. The full variable domain, completed from the reference TRBV28 and TRBJ2-7 proteins outside the CDR3, reads DVKVTQSSRYLVKRTGEKVFLECVQDMDHENMFWYRQDPGLGLRLIYFSYDVKMKEKGDIPEGYSVSREKKERFSLILESASTNQTSMYLCASSSPTGGNYEQYFGPGTRLTVT.